This paragraph covers one TCR beta chain sequence. Source study methods: Using reference gene primer amplification, nucleated cell counts were estimated. TCRdb's table, derived via immunoSEQ multiplex PCR, lists solely in-frame clones and lacks some. V, J and clone size are taken as reported in that table, and D and trimming were inferred from the DNA itself. This table holds tens of thousands of clones, roughly nine tenths found once. The data are from a study of blood T cell repertoires in COVID-19. The wider study: From T cells, B-cell-depleted T cells, or PBMCs came the material, which was cDNA or gDNA.

There are 13 residues in the CDR3. Trimming pared 8 bases from V and 4 bases from J, leaving 15 bases between. Germline V CDR1 and CDR2: SGHAT, FQNNGV. J is TRBJ2-7 and V is TRBV11-2, with D perhaps matching TRBD2 (7 bases). The sample comprised peripheral blood. The sequence was collected from a man in his sixties with acute or convalescent COVID-19. CDR3 coding DNA: TGTGCCAGCGGGGGGCTAGCGGCTTACGAGCAGTACTTC. This codes for CASGGLAAYEQYF.